This passage covers 32 T cell receptor beta chains from one sample sequenced in a study of sequential checkpoint blockade in melanoma. Specified treatment: randomized to nivolumab then ipilimumab (arm A) or the reverse (arm B). Repertoires were generated with immunoSEQ multiplex PCR, while TCRdb's copy carries only in-frame clones and drops some. This sample has under 3,000 clones, with roughly 21% found just once. Source: tumor tissue (inferred from file names), taken from a patient given nivolumab and ipilimumab in sequence. The receptors come from a human donor with melanoma.

A few counts support this clone. DNA of the CDR3: TGTGCCAGCAGCCCTGGGACTCGCTCTGGAAACACCATATATTTT. It is translated as CASSPGTRSGNTIYF. The V gene is TRBV6-8, the J gene TRBJ1-3; tentatively, D is TRBD1 (5 bases). Trimming stripped 6 bases from V and 0 bases from J, with 12 bases between. Germline loops: CDR1 MNHGY, CDR2 SAAAGT. This CDR3 comprises 15 residues.

This clone was counted only a few times. This sequence joins TRBV6-7 and TRBJ1-1, with 9 positions matching TRBD1. TRBV6-7 is placed among ORFs of uncertain function. The trim removed 5 bases at V and 1 base at J, leaving 11 bases unmatched. The CDR3 has 17 residues. The CDR3 sequence is CASSRRAQGARNTEAFF. The CDR3 DNA reads TGTGCCAGCAGTCGCCGGGCACAGGGGGCGAGGAACACTGAAGCTTTCTTT.

This clone was counted between two and nine times. V and J are TRBV28 and TRBJ2-5; D call uncertain. There are 12 residues in the CDR3. Trimming shortened V by 4 bases and J by 2 bases, and 5 bases separated the two germline ends. Germline V gives CDR1 MDHEN, CDR2 SYDVKM. For the CDR3, the DNA is TGTGCCAGCAGTTCCGGGCAAGAGACCCAGTACTTC. This encodes CASSSGQETQYF.

Judged by abundance, this clone is medium-sized (0.01 to 0.1%). V is TRBV11-3 and J is TRBJ1-5, with a weak D call TRBD1 (6 bases). Germline loops: CDR1 SGHNT, CDR2 YENEEA. Trimming stripped 4 bases from V and 2 bases from J, with 9 bases between. The CDR3 consists of 14 residues. Here the CDR3 reads CASSSTGGNQPQHF. In DNA, the CDR3 is TGTGCCAGCAGCTCGACAGGAGGCAATCAGCCCCAGCATTTT. Full variable domain (outside the CDR3, taken from reference TRBV11-3 and TRBJ1-5): EAGVVQSPRYKIIEKKQPVAFWCNPISGHNTLYWYLQNLGQGPELLIRYENEEAVDDSQLPKDRFSAERLKGVDSTLKIQPAELGDSAVYLCASSSTGGNQPQHFGDGTRLSIL.

Points on this clone: A read error may produce the germline difference seen at one junction end. The CDR3 DNA sequence: TGCGCCAGCAGCTTGACGGGAACGAACGCTGAAGCTTTCTTT. This sequence encodes CASSLTGTNAEAFF. The chain couples TRBV5-1 to TRBJ1-1; no firm D call. This CDR3 has 14 amino acids. Germline V CDR1 and CDR2: SGHRS, YFSETQ.

This clone was observed a few times. This chain connects TRBV9 to TRBJ1-4, with 11 positions matching TRBD1. The ends lost 1 base at V and 8 bases at J; junction bases unmatched: 4. This CDR3 comprises 15 residues. The germline CDR1 and CDR2 sequences are SGDLS and YYNGEE. DNA for the CDR3: TGTGCCAGCAGCGTATCCGGGACAGGGGGAGAAAAACTGTTTTTT. This translates into CASSVSGTGGEKLFF. The full variable domain, in which reference TRBV9 and TRBJ1-4 provide the parts outside the CDR3, is DSGVTQTPKHLITATGQRVTLRCSPRSGDLSVYWYQQSLDQGLQFLIQYYNGEERAKGNILERFSAQQFPDLHSELNLSSLELGDSALYFCASSVSGTGGEKLFFGSGTQLSVL.

The chain joins TRBV18 to TRBJ2-1; TRBD1 or TRBD2 may be the D gene (6 bases each). CDR1 and CDR2 (germline): KGHSH, LQKENI. CDR3 length: 17 amino acids. V was shortened by 2 bases and J by 2 bases, with 16 bases between the two germline ends. CDR3 loop: CASSPGGSQGAYNEQFF. CDR3 nucleotides: TGTGCCAGCTCACCAGGGGGGTCACAGGGAGCCTACAATGAGCAGTTCTTC.

This clone was found a few times. V usage is TRBV9 and J usage is TRBJ1-5; unclear D gene. The CDR3 totals 13 residues. The V gene's germline CDR1 is SGDLS and CDR2 YYNGEE. Deletions cut 3 bases from V and 3 bases from J, with 7 bases between. The CDR3 DNA is TGTGCCAGCAGCGGAGCAACCAATCAGCCCCAGCATTTT. Translated, it gives CASSGATNQPQHF. Variable domain in full (rest from reference TRBV9 and TRBJ1-5): DSGVTQTPKHLITATGQRVTLRCSPRSGDLSVYWYQQSLDQGLQFLIQYYNGEERAKGNILERFSAQQFPDLHSELNLSSLELGDSALYFCASSGATNQPQHFGDGTRLSIL.

V gene TRBV11-3 combines with J gene TRBJ2-1, with 8 bases fitting TRBD2. Looked up from germline, CDR1 is SGHNT and CDR2 is YENEEA. The CDR3 runs 16 residues. J gave up 7 bases and V 3 bases, and 11 bases lay outside the gene matches. The CDR3 region is CASSLAQRELGNEQFF. As DNA, the CDR3 is TGTGCCAGCAGCTTGGCCCAGCGGGAGCTAGGAAATGAGCAGTTCTTC.

In its sample, this clone was seen a few times. V gene TRBV11-3 combines with J gene TRBJ2-3; no reliable D call. The CDR3 totals 15 residues. Germline CDR1 and CDR2: SGHNT and YENEEA. Trimming stripped 5 bases from V and 0 bases from J, with 12 bases between. The CDR3: CASSPVAPSTDTQYF. The CDR3 nucleotides read TGTGCCAGCAGCCCAGTTGCCCCGAGCACAGATACGCAGTATTTT.

The rearrangement links TRBV29-1 to TRBJ1-2; a weak D match, TRBD1 (5 bases). There are 13 residues in the CDR3. Deletions cut 6 bases from V and 3 bases from J, with 14 bases between. Germline V gives CDR1 SQVTM, CDR2 ANQGSEA. The CDR3 DNA is TGCAGCGTGGGGGATCCTCGGGACTATGGCTACACCTTC. Translating it yields CSVGDPRDYGYTF.

V gene TRBV14 combines with J gene TRBJ1-6; D is unclear. CDR3 length: 15 amino acids. The V end was cut by 1 base, the J end by 4 bases, with 8 bases between. Germline CDR1 is SGHDN and CDR2 is FVKESK. The CDR3 here is CASSQGQIYNSPLHF. In nucleotides, the CDR3 is TGTGCCAGCAGCCAAGGGCAGATTTATAATTCACCCCTCCACTTT.

This chain joins TRBV5-1 and TRBJ1-4, with unresolved D. CDR1 SGHRS and CDR2 YFSETQ come from the germline V gene. V shed 7 bases and J shed 8 bases, with 21 bases lying between them. The CDR3 is 15 residues long. The CDR3 protein is CASRLTGQGGEKLFF. The CDR3 DNA reads TGCGCCAGCCGACTAACGGGCCAAGGAGGGGAAAAACTGTTTTTT.

This clone was detected only a few times. The chain uses TRBV30 and TRBJ2-5; D may be TRBD1 or TRBD2 (5 bases each). The CDR3 loop spans 16 amino acids. Trimming stripped 2 bases from V and 4 bases from J, with 20 bases between. CDR1 and CDR2 from the germline V gene are GTSNPN and SVGIG (reference sequence). The CDR3 DNA reads TGTGCCTGGAGTCCTCTAGGCCGGGGCGGCGGAGAGACCCAGTACTTC. It is translated as CAWSPLGRGGGETQYF.

This clone was counted only a few times. The chain combines TRBV6-7 with TRBJ1-1, with no clear D. Being an ORF, TRBV6-7 has a function that is uncertain. The CDR3 is 11 residues long. V lost 2 bases and J 4 bases, leaving 2 bases between the germline ends. CDR3 loop: CASSYLTEAFF. For the CDR3, the DNA is TGTGCCAGCAGTTACCTCACTGAAGCTTTCTTT.

By share, this clone counts as large. The chain combines TRBV9 with TRBJ2-2, with D perhaps TRBD2 (5 bases). CDR1 SGDLS and CDR2 YYNGEE come from the germline V gene. V lost 0 bases to trimming and J lost 1 base, with 10 bases between them. This CDR3 region has 16 residues. The CDR3 DNA reads as TGTGCCAGCAGCGTAGCAATAAGCGGGAACACCGGGGAGCTGTTTTTT. It is translated as CASSVAISGNTGELFF. The complete variable domain, with remaining parts taken from reference TRBV9 and TRBJ2-2, reads DSGVTQTPKHLITATGQRVTLRCSPRSGDLSVYWYQQSLDQGLQFLIQYYNGEERAKGNILERFSAQQFPDLHSELNLSSLELGDSALYFCASSVAISGNTGELFFGEGSRLTVL.

The chain has TRBV19 and TRBJ2-5; TRBD1 aligns across 7 bases. The CDR3 runs to 16 residues. Germline loops: CDR1 LNHDA, CDR2 SQIVND (reference sequence). Unmatched junction bases numbered 9, after V lost 3 bases and J lost 2 bases. DNA for the CDR3: TGTGCCAGTAGTATGTTGACAGGGTCCCCACAAGAGACCCAGTACTTC. Protein product: CASSMLTGSPQETQYF.

By share of the sample, this clone is medium-sized. The J gene is TRBJ1-1, the V gene TRBV11-3; a weak D match, TRBD1 (5 bases). In germline, CDR1 is SGHNT, CDR2 YENEEA. Trimming removed 0 bases from V and 10 bases from J, with 18 bases in between. This CDR3 is built from 15 residues. In DNA, the CDR3 is TGTGCCAGCAGCTTAGATCTCTCGGCAGGGCCAAGAGCTTTCTTT. It translates to CASSLDLSAGPRAFF.

Only a few counts were recorded for this clone. The V call is TRBV6-8, the J call TRBJ2-2; D ambiguous. This CDR3 region has 16 residues. The V end lost 3 bases, the J end lost 0 bases, and 11 bases lay between the germline ends. Germline loops: CDR1 MNHGY, CDR2 SAAAGT. This chain's CDR3 is CASSYKRRTNTGELFF. Written as DNA, the CDR3 is TGTGCCAGCAGTTATAAAAGGCGGACGAACACCGGGGAGCTGTTTTTT.

J is TRBJ2-5 and V is TRBV5-1; tentative D call: TRBD2 (5 bases). V was cut by 0 bases and J by 5 bases, with 14 bases left in between. Germline assignment: CDR1 SGHRS and CDR2 YFSETQ. The CDR3 runs 15 residues. CDR3 region: CASSLDPGRRETQYF. DNA for the CDR3: TGCGCCAGCAGCTTGGATCCGGGTAGGAGGGAGACCCAGTACTTC.

This clone was observed at least ten times. The rearrangement links TRBV7-2 to TRBJ1-2, with D possibly TRBD1 on 6 matching bases. CDR1 and CDR2 (germline): SGHTA, FQGNSA. V was cut by 6 bases and J by 8 bases, with 16 bases left in between. The CDR3 length is 13 residues. This CDR3 is CASRVGTSFGYTF. CDR3 DNA sequence: TGTGCCAGCAGGGTGGGGACAAGTTTCGGCTACACCTTC.

This clone has just a few counts. The rearrangement uses TRBV6-8 and TRBJ2-2, with D tentatively TRBD2 (5 bases). The CDR3 spans 13 residues. The germline gives CDR1 MNHGY, CDR2 SAAAGT. Trimming left V 5 bases short and J 4 bases short, with 8 bases between. The CDR3 nucleotides read TGTGCCAGCAGTGCGCGGGTCACCGGGGAGCTGTTTTTT. Translated: CASSARVTGELFF.

This clone was counted between two and nine times. This sequence joins TRBV6-8 and TRBJ2-5; TRBD2 matches 7 bases. Per the germline V gene, CDR1 is MNHGY and CDR2 is SAAAGT. The ends lost 8 bases at V and 10 bases at J; junction bases unmatched: 22. The CDR3 is 16 amino acids. The CDR3 reads CASGDRLAAFPGDQYF. CDR3 sequence (DNA): TGTGCCAGCGGAGATCGACTAGCCGCCTTCCCGGGGGACCAGTACTTC.

In its sample, this clone ranks as medium-sized. V is TRBV6-8 and J is TRBJ2-1, with D possibly being TRBD1 (5 bases). Germline CDR1 reads MNHGY; CDR2 reads SAAAGT. CDR3 length: 13 amino acids. Trimming stripped 5 bases from V and 8 bases from J, with 13 bases between. For the CDR3, the DNA is TGTGCCAGCAGTATCCGACAGTCTCATGAGCAGTTCTTC. Amino acids: CASSIRQSHEQFF.

By sample fraction, this clone is medium-sized. The V call is TRBV11-3, the J call TRBJ1-1; D might be TRBD1 (5 bases). V was cut by 5 bases and J by 0 bases, with 16 bases left in between. This CDR3 is 16 amino acids long. Germline lookup yields CDR1 SGHNT and CDR2 YENEEA. The CDR3 nucleotides read TGTGCCAGCAGCCTCGGCTTGAGGACATTGAACACTGAAGCTTTCTTT. Translation gives CASSLGLRTLNTEAFF.

This chain uses TRBV5-1 with TRBJ2-7, with 16 bases matching TRBD2. Looked up from germline, CDR1 is SGHRS and CDR2 is YFSETQ. Unmatched junction bases numbered 7, after V lost 4 bases and J lost 3 bases. The CDR3 consists of 17 residues. The chain's CDR3 is CASSQGLAGGPRYEQYF. The CDR3 DNA sequence: TGCGCCAGCAGCCAGGGACTAGCGGGAGGGCCTCGCTACGAGCAGTACTTC.

This clone was detected only a few times. The chain carries TRBV28 and TRBJ1-1, with D hard to call. Germline CDR1 is MDHEN and CDR2 is SYDVKM. The germline V and J ends were trimmed by 2 bases and 4 bases, with 8 bases remaining between them. The CDR3 runs to 13 residues. Here the CDR3 reads CASSLTGSTEAFF. The CDR3 nucleotides read TGTGCCAGCAGTTTAACTGGGAGCACTGAAGCTTTCTTT.

V usage is TRBV19 and J usage is TRBJ1-2, with D perhaps matching TRBD1 (6 bases). The CDR3 extends over 15 amino acids. The germline gives CDR1 LNHDA, CDR2 SQIVND (reference sequence). V was trimmed by 0 bases and J by 5 bases, leaving 13 bases between them. The CDR3 coding sequence is TGTGCCAGTAGTATAGATCGCACAGGGCGGTATGGCTACACCTTC. Translated, it gives CASSIDRTGRYGYTF.

By share, this clone ranks as medium-sized (0.01 to 0.1%). The chain links TRBV11-3 to TRBJ2-1, with D maybe TRBD1 (6 bases). The CDR3 extends over 14 amino acids. Germline V gene sequence: CDR1 SGHNT, CDR2 YENEEA. Trimming removed 3 bases at V and 7 bases at J, with 13 bases between. The CDR3 spells CASSFTGLGNEQFF. The CDR3 nucleotides read TGTGCCAGCAGCTTCACAGGGTTGGGAAATGAGCAGTTCTTC.

This clone has a handful of counts. The V call is TRBV9, the J call TRBJ1-5, with D perhaps matching TRBD1 (5 bases). The CDR3 runs to 14 residues. CDR1 is SGDLS and CDR2 is YYNGEE in the germline V gene. The V end was cut by 4 bases, the J end by 6 bases, with 14 bases between. This CDR3 reads CASSPQGDFQPQHF. The CDR3, as DNA: TGTGCCAGCAGCCCCCAAGGGGATTTTCAGCCCCAGCATTTT.

This clone was detected only a few times. The chain links TRBV10-3 to TRBJ2-7, with a weak D call TRBD2 (5 bases). V lost 0 bases to trimming and J lost 2 bases, with 14 bases between them. The germline gives CDR1 ENHRY, CDR2 SYGVKD. CDR3 length: 16 residues. CDR3: CAISESPFREPYEQYF. The CDR3 coding sequence is TGTGCCATCAGTGAGTCCCCTTTCCGGGAACCCTACGAGCAGTACTTC.

The chain carries TRBV14 and TRBJ2-1; a weak D match, TRBD1 (5 bases). The V end was cut by 1 base, the J end by 1 base, with 14 bases between. CDR3 length: 17 amino acids. Germline-derived CDR1 and CDR2 are SGHDN and FVKESK. The CDR3 DNA follows: TGTGCCAGCAGCCAAGGTCCAGCAGGGATGTCCTACAATGAGCAGTTCTTC. It translates to CASSQGPAGMSYNEQFF.